Each of the 3 T cell receptor beta chains below was sequenced from the same sample in a study of T cells after yellow fever vaccination. TCRdb used MiXCR to reprocess the 5' RACE reads, holding one entry per CDR3 protein. The sample has around 500,000 distinct CDR3 sequences; around a fifth are singletons. This specimen consisted of PBMCs, obtained roughly 23 days after the first yellow fever vaccination. All receptors come from a man between 18 and 29 years old who received the YFV17D yellow fever vaccine.

This clonotype was seen only a few times. V usage is TRBV7-9 and J usage is TRBJ1-2; D ambiguous. The germline V and J ends were trimmed by 5 bases and 5 bases, with 12 bases remaining between them. The CDR3 has 13 residues. Looked up from germline, CDR1 is SEHNR and CDR2 is FQNEAQ (reference sequence). CDR3 bases: TGTGCCAGCAGCACGGAGCTCTATTATGGCTACACCTTC. It codes for CASSTELYYGYTF.

The rearrangement links TRBV4-2 to TRBJ1-1; 10 bases match TRBD1. V gave up 1 base and J gave up 8 bases; unmatched junction bases: 7. CDR1 is LGHNA and CDR2 is YNFKEQ in the germline V gene. The CDR3 has 15 amino acids. The CDR3 nucleotides are TGTGCCAGCAGCCAAGCTGGGACAGGGGAATGGGAAGCTTTCTTT. Residues: CASSQAGTGEWEAFF.

This clonotype appeared once. The chain uses TRBV18 and TRBJ2-2; 8 bases fit TRBD2. This CDR3 has 16 amino acids. V was clipped by 1 base and J by 0 bases; unmatched bases: 1. Germline values: CDR1 KGHSH, CDR2 LQKENI. This chain's CDR3 is CASSPLAGSNTGELFF. In DNA, the CDR3 is TGTGCCAGCTCACCACTAGCGGGATCGAACACCGGGGAGCTGTTTTTT.